This TCR beta chain is from a study of T cells after yellow fever vaccination. About the study: Fractions of limited cellularity were prepared by means of SMART-Seq v4 Ultra Low Input.

UMIs and a universal primer site were added when TCR cDNA was made by 5'RACE template switching. TCRdb re-derived calls from the 5' RACE reads in MiXCR, one entry per CDR3 protein. The data contain more than 90,000 distinct CDR3 sequences, 7.2% of them singletons. This clonotype was found a few times. This sequence was found in a young man who received the YFV17D yellow fever vaccine. Sequencing was performed on CD4+ T cells sorted from PBMCs, taken roughly 46 days after the first yellow fever vaccination.

In DNA form, the CDR3 reads TGTGCCAGCAGCCTAAGTGCAGGGGCCCCATCGTGGGAGACCCAGTACTTC. It yields the protein CASSLSAGAPSWETQYF. V and J are TRBV7-8 and TRBJ2-5; TRBD1 might be the D (6 bases). The CDR3 is 17 residues long. The V end lost 5 bases, the J end lost 5 bases, and 24 bases lay between the germline ends. The germline CDR1 and CDR2 sequences are SGHVS and FQNEAQ.